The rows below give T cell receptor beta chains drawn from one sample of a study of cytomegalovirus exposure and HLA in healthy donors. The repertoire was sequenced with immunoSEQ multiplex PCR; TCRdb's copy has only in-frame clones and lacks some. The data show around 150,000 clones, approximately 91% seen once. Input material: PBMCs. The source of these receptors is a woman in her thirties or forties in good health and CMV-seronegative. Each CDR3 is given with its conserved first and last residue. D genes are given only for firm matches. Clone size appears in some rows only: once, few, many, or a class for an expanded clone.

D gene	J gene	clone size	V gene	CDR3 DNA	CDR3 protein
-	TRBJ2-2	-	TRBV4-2	TGTGCCAGCAGCCAAGGGGGTCAGGGAGGAGCCGGGGAGCTGTTTTTT	CASSQGGQGGAGELFF
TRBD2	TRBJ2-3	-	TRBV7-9	TGTTCCAGCAGCCCCGGGACTAGCGGGATTAGCACAGATACGCAGTATTTT	CSSSPGTSGISTDTQYF
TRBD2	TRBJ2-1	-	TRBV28	TGTGCCAGCAGCTTAGGTCAAGGAGCGGGAGGGTCTTTCAATGAGCAGTTCTTC	CASSLGQGAGGSFNEQFF
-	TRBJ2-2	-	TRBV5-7	TGTGCCAGCAGCTTGTCATGTGCAGGGGACACCGGGGAGCTGTTTTTT	CASSLSCAGDTGELFF
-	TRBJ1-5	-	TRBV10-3	TGTGCCATCAGTGAGTCCGGGGAGGGGAATCAGCCCCAGCATTTT	CAISESGEGNQPQHF
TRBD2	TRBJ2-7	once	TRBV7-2	TGTGCCAGCAGCTTAGAAGCGGGAGAACACAACGAGCAGTACTTC	CASSLEAGEHNEQYF
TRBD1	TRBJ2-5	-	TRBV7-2	TGTGCCAGCAGCTTCGGACAGGCGTACCAAGAGACCCAGTACTTC	CASSFGQAYQETQYF
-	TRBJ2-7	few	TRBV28	TGTGCCAGCAGTCCTAATACCTACGAGCAGTACTTC	CASSPNTYEQYF
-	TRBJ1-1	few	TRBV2	TGTGCCAGCAGTACCAGACAGTTGAACACTGAAGCTTTCTTT	CASSTRQLNTEAFF
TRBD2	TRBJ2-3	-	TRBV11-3	TGTGCCAGCAGCTACAGAGGTAGCGGGAGCACAGATACGCAGTATTTT	CASSYRGSGSTDTQYF
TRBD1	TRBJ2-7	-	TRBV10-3	TGTGCCATCACCAGTCCGGGACAGGGTTCTCTCGAGCAGTACTTC	CAITSPGQGSLEQYF
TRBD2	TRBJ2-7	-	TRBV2	TGTGCCAGCAGTGAAAATTCGTTAGCGGGCGCCGAGCAGTACTTC	CASSENSLAGAEQYF
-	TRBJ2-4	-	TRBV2	TGTGCCAGCAAGGGGCCTGCCAAAAACATTCAGTACTTC	CASKGPAKNIQYF
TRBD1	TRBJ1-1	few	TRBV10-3	TGTGCCATCACCCCCAACAGGGGAATGAACACTGAAGCTTTCTTT	CAITPNRGMNTEAFF
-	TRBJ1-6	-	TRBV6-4	TGTGCCAGCAGTGATGGCCAGGGGTTATCACCCCTCCACTTT	CASSDGQGLSPLHF
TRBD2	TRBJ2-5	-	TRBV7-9	TGTGCCAGCAGCCACTCGGGGGGAGAGACCCAGTACTTC	CASSHSGGETQYF
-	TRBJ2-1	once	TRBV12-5	TGTGCTAGTGGTTTTTCGGGGTCCCACAATGAGCAGTTCTTC	CASGFSGSHNEQFF
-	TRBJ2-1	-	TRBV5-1	TGCGCCAGCAGCTTGGTAGTCGCCACAGGGAACAATGAGCAGTTCTTC	CASSLVVATGNNEQFF
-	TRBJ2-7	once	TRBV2	TGTGCCAACCGGGAATTCGGTCGCTACGAGCAGTACTTC	CANREFGRYEQYF
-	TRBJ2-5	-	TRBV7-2	TGTGCCAGCAGCTTAGTTAAAGAGACCCAGTACTTC	CASSLVKETQYF
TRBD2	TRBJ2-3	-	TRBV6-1	TGTGCCAGCAGCGAATCGGGACTAGCGGGGGGAGATACGCAGTATTTT	CASSESGLAGGDTQYF
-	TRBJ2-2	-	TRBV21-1	TGTGCCAGCAGCAAAAAAAGGTGGACAGGAAACACCGGGGAGCTGTTTTTT	CASSKKRWTGNTGELFF
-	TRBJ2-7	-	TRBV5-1	TGCGCCAGCAGCCCTCCTAGCTACGAGCAGTACTTC	CASSPPSYEQYF
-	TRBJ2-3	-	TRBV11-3	TGTGCCAGCAGCTATCGGCAGGGCGAAGATACGCAGTATTTT	CASSYRQGEDTQYF
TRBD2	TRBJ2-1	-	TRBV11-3	TGTGCCAGCAGCTTAGGATGGGGCGGGAGGAATGAGCAGTTCTTC	CASSLGWGGRNEQFF
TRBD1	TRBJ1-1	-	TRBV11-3	TGTGCCAGCAGCCCAGACAGGGTAAGGACTGAAGCTTTCTTT	CASSPDRVRTEAFF
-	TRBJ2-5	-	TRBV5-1	TGCGCCAGCAGCCGATCCGGGACACTTGAAGAGACCCAGTACTTC	CASSRSGTLEETQYF
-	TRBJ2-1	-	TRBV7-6	TGTGCCAGCAGCTCCTTAATCCTCCCCGATGAGCAGTTCTTC	CASSSLILPDEQFF
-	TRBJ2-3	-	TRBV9	TGTGCCAGCAGCCCTACAGGTCCTTCAGATACGCAGTATTTT	CASSPTGPSDTQYF
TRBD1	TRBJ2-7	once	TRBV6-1	TGCTCAGGGGGCATATCCTACGAGCAGTACTTC	CSGGISYEQYF
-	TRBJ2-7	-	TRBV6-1	TGTGCCAGCAGTACGGGGTACGAGCAGTACTTC	CASSTGYEQYF
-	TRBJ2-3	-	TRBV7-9	TGTTCCAGCAGCTTAACCGGAGGGGTAAAAGATACGCAGTATTTT	CSSSLTGGVKDTQYF
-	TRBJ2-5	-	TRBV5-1	TGCGCCAGCAGCCTAATGGAAGAGACCCAGTACTTC	CASSLMEETQYF
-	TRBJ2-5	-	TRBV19	TGTGCCAGTAGTATAGATACAGAAGAGACCCAGTACTTC	CASSIDTEETQYF
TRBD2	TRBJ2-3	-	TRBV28	TGTGCCAGCAGGGTAGCGGGAGGTACTGATACGCAGTATTTT	CASRVAGGTDTQYF
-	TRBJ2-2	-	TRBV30	TGTGCCTGGAGTCTTTCGACCGGGGAGCTGTTTTTT	CAWSLSTGELFF
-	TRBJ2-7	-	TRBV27	TGTGCCAGCAGCAATACAGGGCTGGGGGTATACGAGCAGTACTTC	CASSNTGLGVYEQYF
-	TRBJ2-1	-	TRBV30	TGTGCCTGGAGCGGGTACCACAATGAGCAGTTCTTC	CAWSGYHNEQFF
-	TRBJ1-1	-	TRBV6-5	TGTGCCAGCAGTCGAACAGTCGGCACTGAAGCTTTCTTT	CASSRTVGTEAFF
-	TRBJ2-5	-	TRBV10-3	TGTGCCATCAGGGTATCCGGGACACACCAAGAGACCCAGTACTTC	CAIRVSGTHQETQYF
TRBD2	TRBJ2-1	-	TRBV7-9	TGTGCCAGCAGCTCAGGACTAGCGGGAGGAATCGGCTCCTACAATGAGCAGTTCTTC	CASSSGLAGGIGSYNEQFF
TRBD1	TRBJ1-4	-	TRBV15	TGTGCCACCAGTACAGGGGGACGAGAAAAACTGTTTTTT	CATSTGGREKLFF
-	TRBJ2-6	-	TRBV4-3	TGCGCCAGCAGCCAAGAAAGCCCCGGGGCCAACGTCCTGACTTTC	CASSQESPGANVLTF
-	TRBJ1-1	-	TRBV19	TGTGCCAGTACGGGATACAGCACTGAAGCTTTCTTT	CASTGYSTEAFF
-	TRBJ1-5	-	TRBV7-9	TGTGCCAGCAGCCCTGGACAGCAGAATCAGCCCCAGCATTTT	CASSPGQQNQPQHF
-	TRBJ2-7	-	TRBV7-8	TGTGCCAGCAGCTTAAGGGGTACTCCTGGCTACGAGCAGTACTTC	CASSLRGTPGYEQYF
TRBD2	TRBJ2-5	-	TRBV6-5	TGTGCCAGCAGTAGCGGGAGTACATGGGGGACCCAGTACTTC	CASSSGSTWGTQYF
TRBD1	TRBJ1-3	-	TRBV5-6	TGTGCCAGCAGCGCTACGATTTCCGGGACAGGGTATAGGAACACCATATATTTT	CASSATISGTGYRNTIYF
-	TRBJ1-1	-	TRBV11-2	TGTGCCAGCAGCTTAGGGGCCTGGCAGGAAGCTTTCTTT	CASSLGAWQEAFF
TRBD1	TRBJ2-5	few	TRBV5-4	TGTGCCAGCAGCTTGGGCGGACAGGGTTTATTTTGGTCCCGCGAGACCCAGTACTTC	CASSLGGQGLFWSRETQYF